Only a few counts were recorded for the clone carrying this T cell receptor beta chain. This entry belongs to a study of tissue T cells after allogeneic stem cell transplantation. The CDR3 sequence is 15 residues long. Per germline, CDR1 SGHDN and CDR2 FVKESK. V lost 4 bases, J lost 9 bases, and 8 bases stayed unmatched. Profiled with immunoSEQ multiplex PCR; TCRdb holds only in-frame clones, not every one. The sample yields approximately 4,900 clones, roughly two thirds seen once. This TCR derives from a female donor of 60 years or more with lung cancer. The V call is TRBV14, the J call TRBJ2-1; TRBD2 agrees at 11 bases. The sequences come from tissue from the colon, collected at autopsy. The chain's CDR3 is CASSLNSGGAFEQFF. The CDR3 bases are TGTGCCAGCAGCCTAAATAGCGGGGGGGCCTTTGAGCAGTTCTTC.